Each of the 18 T cell receptor beta chains below was sequenced from the same sample in a study of OX40 agonist ivuxolimab in advanced cancers. Profiling relied on immunoSEQ multiplex PCR, and the TCRdb table lists in-frame clones only, not all of them. The data contain approximately 87,000 clones, about 90% of them singletons. This sample comprised CD4+ or CD8+ T cells sorted from blood, obtained in a trial of the OX40 agonist ivuxolimab. The receptors here all came from an adult with an advanced solid tumor such as melanoma, head and neck, liver or kidney cancer.

The V and J genes are TRBV30 and TRBJ2-7; 11 positions agree with TRBD2. This CDR3 is 12 amino acids long. Germline assignment: CDR1 GTSNPN and CDR2 SVGIG (reference sequence). The ends lost 5 bases at V and 4 bases at J; junction bases unmatched: 1. The CDR3, as DNA: TGTGCCTGGGGGACTAGCGGTTACGAGCAGTACTTC. It translates to CAWGTSGYEQYF.

The chain uses TRBV4-2 and TRBJ1-6; maybe TRBD1 (5 bases). V shed 1 base and J shed 8 bases, with 9 bases lying between them. The CDR3 has 14 amino acids. CDR1 and CDR2 (germline): LGHNA, YNFKEQ. CDR3 nucleotides: TGTGCCAGCAGCCAAGTCGGGACTTATTCACCCCTCCACTTT. Protein: CASSQVGTYSPLHF.

This sequence joins TRBV4-2 and TRBJ2-1; 10 nucleotides line up with TRBD1. The CDR3 covers 15 residues. Per germline, CDR1 LGHNA and CDR2 YNFKEQ. With V trimmed by 1 base and J by 4 bases, 1 base remained unmatched. CDR3 loop: CASSQGTGGYNEQFF. The CDR3 bases are TGTGCCAGCAGCCAAGGGACAGGGGGGTACAATGAGCAGTTCTTC.

The rearrangement links TRBV6-1 to TRBJ2-4, with 7 bases lining up with TRBD1. The CDR3 has 17 residues. The ends lost 0 bases at V and 2 bases at J; junction bases unmatched: 7. The germline CDR1 and CDR2 sequences are MNHNS and SASEGT. The CDR3 is CASSEAPPTGSKNIQYF. The CDR3 DNA sequence: TGTGCCAGCAGTGAAGCTCCCCCGACAGGGTCCAAAAACATTCAGTACTTC.

In its sample, this clone was seen a few times. DNA for the CDR3: TGTGCCAGCAGCTTCTCGATAGCGGGGGAGACCCAGTACTTC. The encoded protein is CASSFSIAGETQYF. This rearrangement joins TRBV5-8 to TRBJ2-5, with TRBD2 matching 8 bases. This CDR3 is built from 14 residues. Trimming cost V 2 bases and J 5 bases; bases outside gene matches: 5. The V gene's germline CDR1 is SGHTS and CDR2 YDEGEE.

The chain employs TRBV18 and TRBJ2-7; 9 positions agree with TRBD1. Germline trimming cut 4 bases from V and 3 bases from J; bases unmatched to any gene: 4. The CDR3 runs to 14 residues. Germline V gene sequence: CDR1 KGHSH, CDR2 LQKENI. DNA of the CDR3: TGTGCCAGCTCACGGGACAGGGTGAGCTACGAGCAGTACTTC. This encodes CASSRDRVSYEQYF. Full variable domain (rest looked up from reference TRBV18 and TRBJ2-7): NAGVMQNPRHLVRRRGQEARLRCSPMKGHSHVYWYRQLPEEGLKFMVYLQKENIIDESGMPKERFSAEFPKEGPSILRIQQVVRGDSAAYFCASSRDRVSYEQYFGPGTRLTVT.

The chain couples TRBV19 to TRBJ2-2; D remains unclear. The germline CDR1 and CDR2 sequences are LNHDA and SQIVND (reference sequence). V lost 3 bases, J lost 4 bases, and 3 bases lay in between. CDR3 size: 12 residues. This CDR3 is CASSMPTGELFF. For the CDR3, the DNA is TGTGCCAGTAGTATGCCCACCGGGGAGCTGTTTTTT. Combining the CDR3 with reference TRBV19 and TRBJ2-2 gives the whole variable domain DGGITQSPKYLFRKEGQNVTLSCEQNLNHDAMYWYRQDPGQGLRLIYYSQIVNDFQKGDIAEGYSVSREKKESFPLTVTSAQKNPTAFYLCASSMPTGELFFGEGSRLTVL.

The CDR3 loop is CASRFNRNTEAFF. CDR3 nucleotide sequence: TGTGCCAGCAGATTTAACAGGAACACTGAAGCTTTCTTT. This chain links TRBV11-2 with TRBJ1-1; D gene unclear. The V gene lost 6 bases and the J gene lost 1 base, with 9 bases spanning the gap. The CDR3 is 13 residues long. Per germline, CDR1 SGHAT and CDR2 FQNNGV. Combining the CDR3 with reference TRBV11-2 and TRBJ1-1 gives the whole variable domain EAGVAQSPRYKIIEKRQSVAFWCNPISGHATLYWYQQILGQGPKLLIQFQNNGVVDDSQLPKDRFSAERLKGVDSTLKIQPAKLEDSAVYLCASRFNRNTEAFFGQGTRLTVV.

The chain carries TRBV5-1 and TRBJ2-5; D unresolved. CDR3 length: 14 amino acids. V lost 0 bases and J 4 bases, leaving 10 bases between the germline ends. Germline V lookup: CDR1 SGHRS, CDR2 YFSETQ. The CDR3 nucleotides are TGCGCCAGCAGCTTGGCCGTGCTGGGAGAGACCCAGTACTTC. The encoded protein is CASSLAVLGETQYF.

The rearrangement joins TRBV21-1 to TRBJ1-1. TRBV21-1 is recorded as a pseudogene. CDR3 length equals 15 residues. The chain's CDR3 is CASSKDGDSWTEAFF. The CDR3 nucleotides read TGTGCCAGCAGCAAAGACGGGGATTCGTGGACTGAAGCTTTCTTT.

The chain links TRBV5-4 to TRBJ2-1, with D hard to call. Deletions cut 4 bases from V and 9 bases from J, with 11 bases between. Germline assignment: CDR1 SGHNT and CDR2 YYREEE (reference sequence). CDR3 length equals 12 residues. CDR3 nucleotide sequence: TGTGCCAGCAGCCGTCAAACAGCTGAGCAGTTCTTC. Protein product: CASSRQTAEQFF. The full variable domain, rest sourced from reference TRBV5-4 and TRBJ2-1, is ETGVTQSPTHLIKTRGQQVTLRCSSQSGHNTVSWYQQALGQGPQFIFQYYREEENGRGNFPPRFSGLQFPNYSSELNVNALELDDSALYLCASSRQTAEQFFGPGTRLTVL.

In nucleotides, the CDR3 is TGTGCCAGCAGTTACAGGCGGGAGGGCCTAACAGATACGCAGTATTTT. This codes for CASSYRREGLTDTQYF. The J gene is TRBJ2-3, the V gene TRBV6-5, with 9 bases lining up with TRBD2. CDR3 length: 16 amino acids. V shed 2 bases and J 3 bases; nucleotides not matched to a gene: 6. CDR1 and CDR2 (germline): MNHEY, SVGAGI.

V is TRBV5-5 and J is TRBJ1-2; D gene unclear. The germline V gene encodes CDR1 SGHKS and CDR2 YYEKEE (reference sequence). The CDR3 totals 12 residues. V was cut by 2 bases and J by 1 base, with 3 bases left in between. CDR3 loop: CASSFSNYGYTF. The CDR3 nucleotides are TGTGCCAGCAGCTTCAGTAACTATGGCTACACCTTC.

The chain is built from TRBV23-1 and TRBJ2-5; the D gene is possibly TRBD2 (6 bases). TRBV23-1 is an open reading frame, and its role is uncertain. The CDR3 loop spans 16 amino acids. V dropped 0 bases and J dropped 2 bases, with 13 bases sitting between them. CDR3 sequence (DNA): TGCGCCAGCAGTCAATCGCCTAGCGAAGTACAAGAGACCCAGTACTTC. Its protein product is CASSQSPSEVQETQYF.

V usage is TRBV5-1 and J usage is TRBJ1-3; D perhaps matches TRBD1 (5 bases). Trimming stripped 0 bases from V and 0 bases from J, with 10 bases between. The CDR3 covers 16 residues. Germline CDR1 and CDR2: SGHRS and YFSETQ. In DNA, the CDR3 is TGCGCCAGCAGCTTGGGGGACGGCTTCTCTGGAAACACCATATATTTT. Translation: CASSLGDGFSGNTIYF. The full variable domain, in which reference TRBV5-1 and TRBJ1-3 provide the parts outside the CDR3, is KAGVTQTPRYLIKTRGQQVTLSCSPISGHRSVSWYQQTPGQGLQFLFEYFSETQRNKGNFPGRFSGRQFSNSRSEMNVSTLELGDSALYLCASSLGDGFSGNTIYFGEGSWLTVV.

V gene TRBV5-1 combines with J gene TRBJ1-2, with TRBD1 matching over 9 bases. V lost 0 bases and J lost 8; bases outside the gene matches: 5. Germline-derived CDR1 and CDR2 are SGHRS and YFSETQ. The CDR3 covers 14 residues. CDR3 nucleotide sequence: TGCGCCAGCAGCTTGGGTGGACAGGGGCGAGGCTACACCTTC. Translated, it gives CASSLGGQGRGYTF.

J is TRBJ2-3 and V is TRBV7-2; D call uncertain. Germline CDR1 reads SGHTA; CDR2 reads FQGNSA. The length of the CDR3 is 14 residues. V was shortened by 5 bases and J by 2 bases, with 11 bases between the two germline ends. This chain's CDR3 is CASSPYINTDTQYF. The CDR3 DNA reads TGTGCCAGCAGCCCATACATTAACACAGATACGCAGTATTTT.

J is TRBJ1-4 and V is TRBV7-9; the D gene is possibly TRBD1 (6 bases). Trimming removed 5 bases from V and 8 bases from J, with 18 bases in between. Germline CDR1 is SEHNR and CDR2 is FQNEAQ (reference sequence). This CDR3 contains 15 residues. CDR3 DNA: TGTGCCAGCAGCGTAGGGGGAGGTATTCAGGAAAAACTGTTTTTT. Amino acid sequence: CASSVGGGIQEKLFF.